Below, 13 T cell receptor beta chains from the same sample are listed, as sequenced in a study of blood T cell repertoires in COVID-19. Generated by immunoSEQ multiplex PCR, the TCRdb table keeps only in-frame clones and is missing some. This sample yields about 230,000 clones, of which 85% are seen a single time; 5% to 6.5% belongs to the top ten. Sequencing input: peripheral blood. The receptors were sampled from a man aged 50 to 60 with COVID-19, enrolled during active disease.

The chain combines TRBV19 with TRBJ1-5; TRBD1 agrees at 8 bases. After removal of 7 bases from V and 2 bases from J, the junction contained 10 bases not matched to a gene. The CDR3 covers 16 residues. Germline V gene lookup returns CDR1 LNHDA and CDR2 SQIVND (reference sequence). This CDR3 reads CASIKTTGAGNQPQHF. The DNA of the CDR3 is TGTGCCAGTATTAAGACGACAGGGGCGGGCAATCAGCCCCAGCATTTT.

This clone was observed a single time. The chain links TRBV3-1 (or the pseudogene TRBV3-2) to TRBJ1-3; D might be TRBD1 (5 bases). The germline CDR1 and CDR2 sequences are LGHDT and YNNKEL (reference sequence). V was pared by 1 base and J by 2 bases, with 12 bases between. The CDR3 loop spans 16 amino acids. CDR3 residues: CASSQVMGRAGNTIYF. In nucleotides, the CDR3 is TGTGCCAGCAGCCAAGTGATGGGCAGGGCTGGAAACACCATATATTTT.

The CDR3 loop reads CASSRDMDEQYF. In DNA, the CDR3 is TGTGCCAGCAGCCGGGACATGGACGAGCAGTACTTC. The rearrangement links TRBV5-6 to TRBJ2-7, with D possibly matching TRBD1 (6 bases). The germline V gene has CDR1 SGHDT and CDR2 YYEEEE. The CDR3 loop spans 12 amino acids. Trimming removed 4 bases from V and 5 bases from J, with 10 bases in between.

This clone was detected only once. In DNA form, the CDR3 reads TGTGCCAGCAGCTTTAGAAGGAGTAATGAAAAACTGTTTTTT. Residues: CASSFRRSNEKLFF. The rearrangement links TRBV5-4 to TRBJ1-4; no definite D call. In germline, CDR1 is SGHNT, CDR2 YYREEE (reference sequence). The V and J ends lost 2 bases and 4 bases respectively, with 9 bases between them. This CDR3 comprises 14 residues.

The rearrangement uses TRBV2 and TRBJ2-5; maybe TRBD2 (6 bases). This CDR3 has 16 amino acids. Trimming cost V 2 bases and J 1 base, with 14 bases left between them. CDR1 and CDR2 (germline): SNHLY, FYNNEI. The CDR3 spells CASSELIAERQETQYF. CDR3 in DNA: TGTGCCAGCAGTGAATTGATAGCGGAGCGCCAAGAGACCCAGTACTTC.

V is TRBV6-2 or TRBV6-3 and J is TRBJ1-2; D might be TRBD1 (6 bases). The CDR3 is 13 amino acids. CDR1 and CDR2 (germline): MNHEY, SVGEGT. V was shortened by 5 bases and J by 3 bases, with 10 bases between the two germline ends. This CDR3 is CASSPRGYYGYTF. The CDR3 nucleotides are TGTGCCAGCAGTCCCAGGGGATACTATGGCTACACCTTC.

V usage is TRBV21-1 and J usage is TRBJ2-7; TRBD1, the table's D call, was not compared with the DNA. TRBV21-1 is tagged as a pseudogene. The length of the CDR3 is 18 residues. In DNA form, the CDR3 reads TGTGCCAGCAGCAAATTTTGTTATCGGGACAGGGGCTCCTACGAGCAGTACTTC. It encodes CASSKFCYRDRGSYEQYF.

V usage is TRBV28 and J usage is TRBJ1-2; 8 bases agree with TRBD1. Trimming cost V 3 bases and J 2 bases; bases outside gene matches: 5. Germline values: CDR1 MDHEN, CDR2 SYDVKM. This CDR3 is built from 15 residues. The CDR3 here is CASSFSTGANYGYTF. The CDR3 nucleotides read TGTGCCAGCAGTTTCTCGACAGGGGCGAACTATGGCTACACCTTC.

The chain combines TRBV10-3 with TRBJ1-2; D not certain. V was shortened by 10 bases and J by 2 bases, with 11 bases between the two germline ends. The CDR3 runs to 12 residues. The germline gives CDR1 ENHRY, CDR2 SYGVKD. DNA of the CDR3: TGTGCCAGCCTGACGGGAAACTATGGCTACACCTTC. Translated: CASLTGNYGYTF.

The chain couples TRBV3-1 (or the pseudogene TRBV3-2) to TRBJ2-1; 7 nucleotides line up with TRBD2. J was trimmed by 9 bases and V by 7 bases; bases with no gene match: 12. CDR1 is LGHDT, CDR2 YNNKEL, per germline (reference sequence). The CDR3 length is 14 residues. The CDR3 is CASTPLGGSGEQFF. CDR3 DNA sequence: TGTGCCAGCACCCCCCTCGGGGGGAGCGGTGAGCAGTTCTTC.

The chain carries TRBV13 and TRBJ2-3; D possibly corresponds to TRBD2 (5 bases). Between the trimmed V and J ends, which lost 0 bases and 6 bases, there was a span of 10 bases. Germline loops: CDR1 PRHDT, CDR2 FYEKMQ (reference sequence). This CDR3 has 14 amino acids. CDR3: CASSLGVGMDTQYF. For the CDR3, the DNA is TGTGCCAGCAGCTTAGGGGTCGGGATGGATACGCAGTATTTT.

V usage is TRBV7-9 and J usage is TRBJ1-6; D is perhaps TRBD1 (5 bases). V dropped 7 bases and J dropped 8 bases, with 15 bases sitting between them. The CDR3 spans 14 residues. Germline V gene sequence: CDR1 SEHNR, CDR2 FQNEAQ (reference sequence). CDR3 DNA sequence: TGTGCCAGCAACCGCGGGACCGTGGATTCACCCCTCCACTTT. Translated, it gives CASNRGTVDSPLHF.

The CDR3 coding sequence is TGTGCCAGTAGTATTCTACGACAGGGGCTAAGCAATCAGCCCCAGCATTTT. Its protein is CASSILRQGLSNQPQHF. The chain joins TRBV19 to TRBJ1-5, with 8 bases matching TRBD1. The CDR3 loop spans 17 amino acids. Germline CDR1 is LNHDA and CDR2 is SQIVND (reference sequence). V lost 3 bases, J lost 1 base, and 8 bases stayed unmatched. Full variable domain (outside the CDR3, taken from reference TRBV19 and TRBJ1-5): DGGITQSPKYLFRKEGQNVTLSCEQNLNHDAMYWYRQDPGQGLRLIYYSQIVNDFQKGDIAEGYSVSREKKESFPLTVTSAQKNPTAFYLCASSILRQGLSNQPQHFGDGTRLSIL.